This T cell receptor beta chain appears in the sequencing data of a study of identical twins. MiXCR, applied by TCRdb to the 5' RACE reads, yields one record per CDR3 protein. The data contain a few hundred thousand distinct CDR3 sequences, 13% to 15% of them seen just once; the ten biggest clones take up less than 0.5%. These data also formed part of another study, on yellow fever vaccine responses in identical twins.

Sequenced material: CD4+ T cells sorted from blood. This TCR was sampled from a woman aged 18-29 years in good health.

CDR3 nucleotides: TGCAGCGCCGGGACAGGGGTTGTCGAGCAGTACTTC. Translated, it gives CSAGTGVVEQYF. The V call is TRBV29-1, the J call TRBJ2-7; 10 positions match TRBD1. Per the germline V gene, CDR1 is SQVTM and CDR2 is ANQGSEA. Germline trimming cut 7 bases from V and 6 bases from J; bases unmatched to any gene: 6. This CDR3 contains 12 residues.